These 13 T cell receptor beta chains share one sample of origin, sequenced in a study of blood T cell repertoires in COVID-19. The method was immunoSEQ multiplex PCR; TCRdb's version includes in-frame clones alone and lacks a portion of them. The sample carries 150,000 to 200,000 clones, around 81% recorded once. What was sequenced was PBMCs or T cells enriched from blood (not recorded which). These receptors were obtained from a man aged 40-50 years who had recovered from COVID-19.

The chain has TRBV5-1 and TRBJ1-5; 8 bases line up with TRBD1. V gave up 4 bases and J gave up 7 bases; unmatched junction bases: 10. The V gene's germline CDR1 is SGHRS and CDR2 YFSETQ. The CDR3 spans 15 residues. The CDR3 sequence is CASSLGQGRGQPQHF. CDR3 bases: TGCGCCAGCAGCCTAGGACAGGGACGGGGCCAGCCCCAGCATTTT.

V gene TRBV7-2 combines with J gene TRBJ2-2; D is undetermined. Trimming pared 1 base from V and 7 bases from J, leaving 7 bases between. This CDR3 is built from 13 residues. Germline loops: CDR1 SGHTA, CDR2 FQGNSA. The CDR3 reads CASSLVGYGELFF. The CDR3 DNA reads TGTGCCAGCAGCTTAGTCGGGTACGGGGAGCTGTTTTTT.

The chain is built from TRBV13 and TRBJ2-1; the match to TRBD2 covers 16 bases. Per germline, CDR1 PRHDT and CDR2 FYEKMQ (reference sequence). The trim removed 5 bases at V and 7 bases at J, leaving 11 bases unmatched. The CDR3 length is 18 residues. The CDR3 region has the DNA TGTGCCAGCAGCCTGGGGACTAGCGGGGGGGCCTTGGGGAATGAGCAGTTCTTC. Its translation is CASSLGTSGGALGNEQFF.

The rearrangement uses TRBV19 and TRBJ2-2; 8 positions agree with TRBD1. V was pared by 3 bases and J by 5 bases, with 5 bases of the junction left unmatched. The length of the CDR3 is 15 residues. Germline V gives CDR1 LNHDA, CDR2 SQIVND (reference sequence). This CDR3 reads CASSMQGAGTGELFF. CDR3 DNA sequence: TGTGCCAGTAGTATGCAGGGGGCGGGGACCGGGGAGCTGTTTTTT.

Here the CDR3 DNA reads TGTGCCAGCAGTTACTCGACTAGCGGGGGCCTTGTAGCCAAAAACATTCAGTACTTC. This encodes CASSYSTSGGLVAKNIQYF. V gene TRBV6-2 or TRBV6-3 combines with J gene TRBJ2-4; 12 bases line up with TRBD2. V trimming: 0 bases; J trimming: 0 bases; junction bases outside the gene matches: 6. The germline V gene has CDR1 MNHEY and CDR2 SVGEGT. This CDR3 spans 19 amino acids.

J is TRBJ2-3 and V is TRBV19; D may be TRBD2 (6 bases). Germline V gene lookup returns CDR1 LNHDA and CDR2 SQIVND (reference sequence). The CDR3 consists of 14 residues. V was clipped by 9 bases and J by 1 base, with 14 bases between them. The CDR3 region is CASQDYSRTDTQYF. The DNA of the CDR3 is TGTGCCAGCCAGGACTATTCGCGCACAGATACGCAGTATTTT.

In this sample, this clone turned up once. This sequence joins TRBV5-1 and TRBJ2-1, with D possibly being TRBD2 (7 bases). This CDR3 region has 14 residues. Germline V gene data show CDR1 as SGHRS and CDR2 as YFSETQ. The V end lost 2 bases, the J end lost 10 bases, and 16 bases lay between the germline ends. The CDR3 DNA reads as TGCGCCAGCAGCTTTGAGGGGGGGCCTTGGGAGCAGTTCTTC. Protein product: CASSFEGGPWEQFF.

The chain combines TRBV7-9 with TRBJ1-6, with D possibly being TRBD1 (6 bases). CDR1 and CDR2 (germline): SEHNR, FQNEAQ (reference sequence). The CDR3 contains 14 residues. Deletions cut 4 bases from V and 9 bases from J, with 13 bases between. CDR3 sequence: CASSWQGTGSPLHF. The CDR3 DNA reads as TGTGCCAGCAGCTGGCAGGGGACGGGTTCACCCCTCCACTTT.

The chain uses TRBV7-9 and TRBJ1-3; 7 nucleotides align to TRBD1. J was trimmed by 2 bases and V by 6 bases; bases with no gene match: 13. The germline CDR1 and CDR2 sequences are SEHNR and FQNEAQ (reference sequence). The length of the CDR3 is 17 residues. This chain's CDR3 is CASRQNLETGTGNTIYF. Written as DNA, the CDR3 is TGTGCCAGCAGGCAAAACCTAGAGACAGGGACTGGAAACACCATATATTTT.

The chain joins TRBV5-1 to TRBJ2-1, with D maybe TRBD2 (6 bases). The germline V and J ends were trimmed by 4 bases and 7 bases, with 12 bases remaining between them. The CDR3 has 13 residues. Germline values: CDR1 SGHRS, CDR2 YFSETQ. This chain's CDR3 is CASSLHRENEQFF. The CDR3 DNA sequence: TGCGCCAGCAGCCTCCATCGGGAGAATGAGCAGTTCTTC.

The chain carries TRBV5-1 and TRBJ1-1; TRBD1 is a possible D gene (5 bases). The CDR3 loop spans 14 amino acids. Germline assignment: CDR1 SGHRS and CDR2 YFSETQ. V was cut by 4 bases and J by 0 bases, with 10 bases left in between. The CDR3 sequence: CASSGGDVNTEAFF. CDR3 in DNA: TGCGCCAGCAGCGGGGGGGACGTGAACACTGAAGCTTTCTTT.

The chain is built from TRBV27 and TRBJ2-1, with 13 bases that match TRBD2. The J segment lost 0 bases and the V segment lost 3 bases, leaving 8 bases of the junction unmatched. The CDR3 length is 19 residues. Germline CDR1 and CDR2: MNHEY and SMNVEV (reference sequence). CDR3 DNA: TGTGCCAGCAGTTTCCCTGGACTAGCGGGGGTTACCTCCTACAATGAGCAGTTCTTC. This sequence encodes CASSFPGLAGVTSYNEQFF.

The genes are TRBV10-3 and TRBJ2-3; 10 bases align to TRBD2. The V segment lost 0 bases and the J segment 2 bases; nucleotides outside the gene matches: 8. This CDR3 region has 18 residues. The germline CDR1 and CDR2 sequences are ENHRY and SYGVKD. The CDR3 DNA is TGTGCCATCAGTGAGTCGACTCGGCTAGCGGGGGCCACAGATACGCAGTATTTT. Translated, it gives CAISESTRLAGATDTQYF.